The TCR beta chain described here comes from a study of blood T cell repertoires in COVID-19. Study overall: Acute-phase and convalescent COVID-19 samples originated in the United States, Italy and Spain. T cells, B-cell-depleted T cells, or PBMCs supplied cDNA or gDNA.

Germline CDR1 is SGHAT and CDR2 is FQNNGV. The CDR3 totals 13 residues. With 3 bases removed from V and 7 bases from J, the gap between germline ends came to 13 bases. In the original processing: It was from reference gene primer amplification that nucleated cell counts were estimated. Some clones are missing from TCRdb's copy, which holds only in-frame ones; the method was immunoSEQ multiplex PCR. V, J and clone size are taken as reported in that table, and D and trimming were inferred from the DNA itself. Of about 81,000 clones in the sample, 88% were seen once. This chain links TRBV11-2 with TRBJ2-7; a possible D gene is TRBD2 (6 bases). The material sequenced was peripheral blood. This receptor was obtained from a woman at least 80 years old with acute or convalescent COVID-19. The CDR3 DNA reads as TGTGCCAGCAGCTTGCGGGGACCCGGGGAGCAGTACTTC. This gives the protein CASSLRGPGEQYF.